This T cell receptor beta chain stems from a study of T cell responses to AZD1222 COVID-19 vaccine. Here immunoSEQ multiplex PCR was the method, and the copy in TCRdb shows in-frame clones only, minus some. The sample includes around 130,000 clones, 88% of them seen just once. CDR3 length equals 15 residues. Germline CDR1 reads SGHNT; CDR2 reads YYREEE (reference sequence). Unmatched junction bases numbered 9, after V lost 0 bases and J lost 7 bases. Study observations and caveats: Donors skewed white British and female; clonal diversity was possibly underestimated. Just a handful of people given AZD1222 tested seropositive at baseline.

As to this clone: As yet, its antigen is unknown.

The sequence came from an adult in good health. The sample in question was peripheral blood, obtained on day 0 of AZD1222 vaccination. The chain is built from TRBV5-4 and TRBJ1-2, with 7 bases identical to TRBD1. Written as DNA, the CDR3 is TGTGCCAGCAGCTTGGCCGGGGGGAGACAGGGTGGCTACACCTTC. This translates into CASSLAGGRQGGYTF.